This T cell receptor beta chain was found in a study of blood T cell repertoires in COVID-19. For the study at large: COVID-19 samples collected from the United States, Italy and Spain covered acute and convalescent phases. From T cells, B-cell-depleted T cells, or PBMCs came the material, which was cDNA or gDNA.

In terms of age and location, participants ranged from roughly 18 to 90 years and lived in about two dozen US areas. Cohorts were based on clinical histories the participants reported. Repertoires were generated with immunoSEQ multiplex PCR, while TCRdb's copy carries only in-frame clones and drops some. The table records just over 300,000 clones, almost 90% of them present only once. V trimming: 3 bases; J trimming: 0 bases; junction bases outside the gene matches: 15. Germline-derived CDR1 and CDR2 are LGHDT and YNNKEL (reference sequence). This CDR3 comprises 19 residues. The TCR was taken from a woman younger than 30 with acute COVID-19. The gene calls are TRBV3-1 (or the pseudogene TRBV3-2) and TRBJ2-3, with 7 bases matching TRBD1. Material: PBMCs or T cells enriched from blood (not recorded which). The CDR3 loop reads CASSHGTPGQRASTDTQYF. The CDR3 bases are TGTGCCAGCAGCCACGGAACTCCGGGACAGCGTGCTAGCACAGATACGCAGTATTTT.